The 20 T cell receptor beta chains below all came from one sample that was sequenced in a study of graft-versus-host responses after intestinal transplantation. No antigens are known for them. Assay: immunoSEQ multiplex PCR; the TCRdb copy retains only in-frame clones and omits some. The sample has about 85,000 clones, less than 95% seen once. This material consisted of unstimulated CD8+ T cells sorted from spleen or lymph node cells, taken before transplant. The origin of the receptors is a human donor who was the organ donor for an intestinal transplant.

The CDR3 nucleotides read TGTGCCAGCAGTAAGGACCAATTTCGGCAGTACTTC. Residues: CASSKDQFRQYF. The chain couples TRBV6-5 to TRBJ2-7; the D is unclear. The CDR3 consists of 12 residues. Germline values: CDR1 MNHEY, CDR2 SVGAGI. Trimming removed 5 bases at V and 9 bases at J, with 14 bases between.

CDR3 sequence reads: CATRIGGSNNEQFF. CDR3 DNA: TGTGCCACTAGAATAGGGGGCTCTAACAATGAGCAGTTCTTC. The chain combines TRBV19 with TRBJ2-1, with TRBD1 matching 7 bases. V was pared by 10 bases and J by 5 bases, with 11 bases of the junction left unmatched. The germline gives CDR1 LNHDA, CDR2 SQIVND (reference sequence). This CDR3 is 14 amino acids long.

Here the CDR3 DNA reads TGTGCCAGCAGGGAGGGGAATCTCAATGAGCAGTTCTTC. Amino acid sequence: CASREGNLNEQFF. The chain joins TRBV13 to TRBJ2-1, with D possibly being TRBD2 (6 bases). Germline CDR1 and CDR2: PRHDT and FYEKMQ (reference sequence). V lost 6 bases, J lost 6 bases, and 12 bases lay in between. This CDR3 contains 13 residues.

The rearrangement uses TRBV19 and TRBJ2-5; a possible D gene is TRBD2 (7 bases). The J call could be wrong; TRBJ2-7 is a better fit for the DNA end. The CDR3 loop spans 13 amino acids. From germline, CDR1 is LNHDA and CDR2 SQIVND (reference sequence). The CDR3 is CASSMGGGYEQYF. In DNA form, the CDR3 reads TGTGCCAGTAGTATGGGAGGGGGCTACGAGCAGTACTTC.

The rearrangement uses TRBV6-1 and TRBJ2-1; D is tentatively TRBD1 or TRBD2 (5 bases each). The ends were cut back, 4 bases at V and 9 bases at J, with 19 bases in the middle. This CDR3 is built from 15 residues. The germline V gene has CDR1 MNHNS and CDR2 SASEGT. The CDR3 DNA sequence: TGTGCCAGCAGTGCGGGGCCGGGCTATGGGTTTGAGCAGTTCTTC. Translation: CASSAGPGYGFEQFF.

The chain recombines TRBV7-9 with TRBJ1-2; D gene ambiguous. Germline V CDR1 and CDR2: SEHNR, FQNEAQ (reference sequence). V was cut by 6 bases and J by 4 bases, with 15 bases left in between. This CDR3 contains 14 residues. The CDR3 region has the DNA TGTGCCAGCAGTCCCCAGACCTCTTCCTATGGCTACACCTTC. Amino acids: CASSPQTSSYGYTF.

The V gene is TRBV7-9, the J gene TRBJ1-6; 8 bases align to TRBD1. CDR1 is SEHNR and CDR2 is FQNEAQ in the germline V gene (reference sequence). The V segment lost 4 bases and the J segment 5 bases; nucleotides outside the gene matches: 16. The CDR3 is 19 residues long. CDR3: CASSSPFFPGQADNSPLHF. As DNA, the CDR3 is TGTGCCAGCAGCTCCCCCTTCTTCCCGGGACAGGCGGATAATTCACCCCTCCACTTT.

V is TRBV10-3 and J is TRBJ2-5; 14 bases line up with TRBD2. V lost 0 bases and J lost 9; bases outside the gene matches: 3. The CDR3 spans 15 residues. The V gene's germline CDR1 is ENHRY and CDR2 SYGVKD. CDR3 nucleotide sequence: TGTGCCATCAGTGAGTCAGGACTAGCGGGGGGCGCCCAGTACTTC. This translates into CAISESGLAGGAQYF.

V and J are TRBV11-2 and TRBJ2-1; D might be TRBD2 (5 bases). The CDR3 extends over 13 amino acids. Germline CDR1 and CDR2: SGHAT and FQNNGV. Trimming shortened V by 0 bases and J by 14 bases, and 14 bases separated the two germline ends. The CDR3 coding sequence is TGTGCCAGCAGCTTAGAAATACGGGGTGTTAAGTTCTTC. As protein: CASSLEIRGVKFF.

The CDR3 region is CSARDYGYTF. In nucleotides, the CDR3 is TGCAGTGCTAGAGATTATGGCTACACCTTC. This sequence joins TRBV20-1 and TRBJ1-2, with no clear D. V was clipped by 0 bases and J by 5 bases, with 1 base between them. The CDR3 consists of 10 residues. Looked up from germline, CDR1 is DFQATT and CDR2 is SNEGSKA (reference sequence).

This chain connects TRBV11-2 to TRBJ2-2; 7 bases fit TRBD2. Germline V gives CDR1 SGHAT, CDR2 FQNNGV. The CDR3 is made up of 15 amino acids. Losses at the gene ends were 0 bases for V and 4 bases for J; bases not matched to a gene: 2. The DNA of the CDR3 is TGTGCCAGCAGCTTAGATCTAGCGGCCACCGGGGAGCTGTTTTTT. It translates to CASSLDLAATGELFF. Filled out from reference TRBV11-2 and TRBJ2-2, the complete variable domain reads EAGVAQSPRYKIIEKRQSVAFWCNPISGHATLYWYQQILGQGPKLLIQFQNNGVVDDSQLPKDRFSAERLKGVDSTLKIQPAKLEDSAVYLCASSLDLAATGELFFGEGSRLTVL.

The CDR3 sequence is CASSEGGEQYF. CDR3 DNA sequence: TGCGCCAGCAGTGAAGGCGGGGAGCAGTACTTC. The chain has TRBV10-2 and TRBJ2-7, with a tentative D call TRBD2 (5 bases). Trimming took off 3 bases at V and 7 bases at J, with 7 bases between the two ends. CDR3 length: 11 amino acids. CDR1 and CDR2 from the germline V gene are WSHSY and SAAADI.

As regards this clone: The identical CDR3 is also encoded by other nucleotide sequences in the sample. V usage is TRBV6-5 and J usage is TRBJ2-2; D not resolved. V was pared by 3 bases and J by 13 bases, with 15 bases between. The CDR3 contains 13 residues. Looked up from germline, CDR1 is MNHEY and CDR2 is SVGAGI. In DNA form, the CDR3 reads TGTGCCAGCAGTTATGTCGGGCCGGGTGGGCTGTTTTTT. It encodes CASSYVGPGGLFF.

The chain uses TRBV19 and TRBJ2-2; possibly TRBD2 for D (6 bases). The germline V gene has CDR1 LNHDA and CDR2 SQIVND (reference sequence). Trimming pared 4 bases from V and 4 bases from J, leaving 19 bases between. The CDR3 is made up of 17 amino acids. The CDR3 protein is CASSNGGPAYLTGELFF. The CDR3 bases are TGTGCCAGTAGTAATGGAGGGCCAGCGTACCTCACCGGGGAGCTGTTTTTT.

This rearrangement joins TRBV6-1 to TRBJ2-7, with TRBD1 matching 9 bases. CDR3 length: 15 amino acids. The germline CDR1 and CDR2 sequences are MNHNS and SASEGT. The V segment lost 2 bases and the J segment 7 bases; nucleotides outside the gene matches: 9. The CDR3 bases are TGTGCCAGCAGTGAACTCGGGACAGGGTTAAGGGAGCAGTACTTC. Translating it yields CASSELGTGLREQYF.

In this sample, this clone turned up once. The genes are TRBV11-2 and TRBJ2-7; D unclear. This CDR3 region has 18 residues. V lost 3 bases and J 0 bases, leaving 21 bases between the germline ends. CDR1 is SGHAT, CDR2 FQNNGV, per germline. The DNA for the CDR3 is TGTGCCAGCAGCTTGGTCCTGCACGGACGGGTAAGCTCCTACGAGCAGTACTTC. Translating it yields CASSLVLHGRVSSYEQYF.

This sequence joins TRBV7-2 and TRBJ1-1; unclear D gene. There are 16 residues in the CDR3. The V and J ends lost 2 bases and 5 bases respectively, with 18 bases between them. Germline assignment: CDR1 SGHTA and CDR2 FQGNSA. CDR3: CASSLFSFGGGTEAFF. The CDR3 DNA reads as TGTGCCAGCAGCTTATTTTCCTTCGGAGGCGGGACTGAAGCTTTCTTT.

This chain uses TRBV12-5 with TRBJ2-5; D may be TRBD2 (5 bases). Germline V gives CDR1 LGHNT, CDR2 FRNRAP. The CDR3 is made up of 17 amino acids. V dropped 2 bases and J dropped 5 bases, with 21 bases sitting between them. The CDR3 DNA sequence: TGTGCTAGTGGTTTGCCCCGAGGTAGGAAGACTACTGAGACCCAGTACTTC. Translating gives CASGLPRGRKTTETQYF.

The genes are TRBV27 and TRBJ2-7; maybe TRBD1 (6 bases). The CDR3 loop spans 12 amino acids. Trimming stripped 4 bases from V and 6 bases from J, with 10 bases between. In germline, CDR1 is MNHEY, CDR2 SMNVEV (reference sequence). For the CDR3, the DNA is TGTGCCAGCAGTTACCCGACAGGCGAGCAGTACTTC. Its translation is CASSYPTGEQYF.

The gene calls are TRBV27 and TRBJ2-2, with D possibly being TRBD1 or TRBD2 (5 bases each). Germline lookup yields CDR1 MNHEY and CDR2 SMNVEV (reference sequence). The CDR3 has 17 residues. The ends were cut back, 0 bases at V and 0 bases at J, with 11 bases in the middle. The CDR3: CASSLSGGRTNTGELFF. For the CDR3, the DNA is TGTGCCAGCAGTTTATCTGGGGGTAGGACGAACACCGGGGAGCTGTTTTTT.